One sample yielded the 2 T cell receptor beta chains listed below, sequenced in a study of blood T cell repertoires in COVID-19. Only in-frame clones appear in the TCRdb table, and some are missing; sequencing was by immunoSEQ multiplex PCR. The data hold roughly 60,000 clones, with roughly 92% observed a single time. The sample was peripheral blood. The receptor set was obtained from a human donor in a cohort sampled during active COVID-19.

This rearrangement joins TRBV5-5 to TRBJ2-2, with D maybe TRBD1 (7 bases). Germline V lookup: CDR1 SGHKS, CDR2 YYEKEE (reference sequence). The V gene lost 4 bases and the J gene lost 5 bases, with 21 bases spanning the gap. This CDR3 region has 17 residues. Here the CDR3 DNA reads TGTGCCAGCAGCCACCCCCTCCGCCAGGGGGGTACCGGGGAGCTGTTTTTT. This codes for CASSHPLRQGGTGELFF.

This clone occurred once. This chain links TRBV7-9 with TRBJ1-4; 7 bases fit TRBD1. The CDR3 has 18 residues. Germline V lookup: CDR1 SEHNR, CDR2 FQNEAQ (reference sequence). V gave up 4 bases and J gave up 0 bases; unmatched junction bases: 11. As DNA, the CDR3 is TGTGCCAGCAGCTCCCGACAGGGCCGACCCTCAACTAATGAAAAACTGTTTTTT. Translating gives CASSSRQGRPSTNEKLFF.